The sequence of this T cell receptor (beta chain) was determined in a study of CD8 T cells in Susac syndrome. Roughly 0.45 to 1 ug RNA was reverse transcribed with random hexamers. TCRdb analysed the immunoSEQ multiplex PCR reads with MiXCR anew, one entry per CDR3 protein. The data show about 300,000 distinct CDR3 sequences, 85% seen once. The T cells that were sequenced for TCR beta were CD8+ and CD4+ cells from blood. Purification of the CD8+ and CD4+ T cells relied on negative isolation, and TEMRA cells underwent FACS enrichment. Germline V gene sequence: CDR1 SQVTM, CDR2 ANQGSEA. V was shortened by 6 bases and J by 0 bases, with 8 bases between the two germline ends. The CDR3 contains 12 residues.

The rearrangement links TRBV29-1 to TRBJ1-1; no definite D call. Sequenced sample: CD8+ T cells from PBMCs. The TCR comes from a human donor with multiple sclerosis. The CDR3 sequence is CSVTVMNTEAFF. Written as DNA, the CDR3 is TGCAGCGTGACCGTCATGAACACTGAAGCTTTCTTT.